The clone carrying this T cell receptor (beta chain) was observed a few times. Its antigen is unidentified. The data belong to a study of T cell repertoires in cytomegalovirus infection. Study-wide results and limits: HLA-C-restricted, CMV-specific TCR beta clonotypes were dominant ex vivo. Cumulative public TCR beta family frequency identified CMV carriers with the relevant HLA.

One entry per CDR3 protein results from TCRdb running MiXCR on the reads. The table shows hundreds of thousands of distinct CDR3 sequences, with 24% occurring only once. The CDR3 loop spans 15 amino acids. Per germline, CDR1 SEHNR and CDR2 FQNEAQ (reference sequence). With 5 bases clipped from V and 4 bases from J, the junction kept 8 bases outside the gene matches. The genes are TRBV7-9 and TRBJ1-1, with 9 bases that match TRBD1. The TCR originated in a human donor in good health (CMV status not recorded). Some clones in this sample may be carry-over from other donors' samples. What was sequenced was CD8+ T cells from PBMCs. The CDR3 reads CASSVDRGTSTEAFF. The CDR3 DNA sequence: TGTGCCAGCAGCGTCGACAGGGGGACGAGCACTGAAGCTTTCTTT.